These 17 T cell receptor beta chains originate from one sample sequenced in a study of CD8+ T cells in alopecia areata. Treatment defined: oral pan-JAK inhibitor, 5-10 mg twice daily. cDNA prepared by RNA extraction and subsequent reverse transcription served as the template for sequencing. The table came from immunoSEQ multiplex PCR; TCRdb's copy has only in-frame clones and leaves some out. Among over 90,000 clones listed, around 84% were seen once. This specimen was CD8+ T cells sorted from blood, taken around week 30, from a patient treated with tofacitinib. Receptors originate from a human donor with alopecia areata.

This clone was recorded once. The CDR3 spells CASSLDLGLAGGNEQFF. Written as DNA, the CDR3 is TGTGCCAGCAGCCTGGACTTAGGACTAGCGGGGGGCAATGAGCAGTTCTTC. This chain links TRBV7-7 with TRBJ2-1, with 14 bases lining up with TRBD2. The V gene's germline CDR1 is SSHAT and CDR2 FNYEAQ (reference sequence). The CDR3 length is 17 residues. Trimming at V came to 5 bases and at J to 6 bases, leaving 9 bases not matched to a gene.

To note about this clone: A read error may account for a junction end that differs from germline. The rearrangement uses TRBV2 and TRBJ2-7; D not resolved. CDR1 is SNHLY, CDR2 FYNNEI, per germline. The CDR3 loop spans 14 amino acids. The CDR3 DNA reads TGTGCCAGCAGTGAATACCTCCCCACCTACGGGCAGTACTTC. Protein: CASSEYLPTYGQYF.

The chain recombines TRBV2 with TRBJ2-2; TRBD1 matches at 8 bases. V lost 3 bases, J lost 4 bases, and 7 bases stayed unmatched. The CDR3 runs to 16 residues. CDR1 SNHLY and CDR2 FYNNEI come from the germline V gene. The DNA of the CDR3 is TGTGCCAGCAGTGATGGGCAGGGGGCTAGCACCGGGGAGCTGTTTTTT. As protein: CASSDGQGASTGELFF.

This chain joins TRBV5-4 and TRBJ2-7, with D possibly being TRBD2 (5 bases). With 0 bases removed from V and 3 bases from J, the gap between germline ends came to 16 bases. Germline CDR1 SGHNT, CDR2 YYREEE (reference sequence). The CDR3 is 16 residues long. The CDR3 DNA reads TGTGCCAGCAGCTTGGGCGAGGGAATCTTAATCTACGAGCAGTACTTC. Amino acid sequence: CASSLGEGILIYEQYF.

This chain uses TRBV27 with TRBJ2-7, with 9 bases fitting TRBD1. The CDR3 contains 14 residues. Unmatched junction bases numbered 4, after V lost 3 bases and J lost 4 bases. The germline V gene has CDR1 MNHEY and CDR2 SMNVEV (reference sequence). CDR3 loop: CASSFLQGAYEQYF. In DNA form, the CDR3 reads TGTGCCAGCAGTTTTTTACAGGGGGCGTACGAGCAGTACTTC.

This chain connects TRBV2 to TRBJ2-1; a possible D gene is TRBD1 (7 bases). The CDR3 runs 15 residues. Trimming took off 6 bases at V and 2 bases at J, with 14 bases between the two ends. CDR1 is SNHLY and CDR2 is FYNNEI in the germline V gene. The CDR3 DNA reads as TGTGCCAGCAGGGCTCCAGGGGGGCCCTACAATGAGCAGTTCTTC. Translated, it gives CASRAPGGPYNEQFF. The variable domain in full, completed from reference TRBV2 and TRBJ2-1, reads EPEVTQTPSHQVTQMGQEVILRCVPISNHLYFYWYRQILGQKVEFLVSFYNNEISEKSEIFDDQFSVERPDGSNFTLKIRSTKLEDSAMYFCASRAPGGPYNEQFFGPGTRLTVL.

This rearrangement joins TRBV4-1 to TRBJ2-1; TRBD1 is a possible D gene (5 bases). The length of the CDR3 is 17 residues. V was trimmed by 1 base and J by 5 bases, leaving 18 bases between them. Per germline, CDR1 MGHRA and CDR2 YSYEKL. The CDR3 is CASSQVGTGRTDNEQFF. The CDR3 region has the DNA TGCGCCAGCAGCCAAGTTGGAACAGGACGAACTGACAATGAGCAGTTCTTC.

This clone has a single count. The chain carries TRBV12-5 and TRBJ2-7, with D perhaps TRBD1 (5 bases). Germline V CDR1 and CDR2: LGHNT, FRNRAP. This CDR3 region has 12 residues. V dropped 8 bases and J dropped 6 bases, with 14 bases sitting between them. CDR3 protein: CASQGLASEQYF. CDR3 nucleotides: TGTGCTAGTCAGGGATTGGCATCCGAGCAGTACTTC.

V gene TRBV2 combines with J gene TRBJ2-1; D possibly corresponds to TRBD1 (6 bases). With 7 bases removed from V and 0 bases from J, the gap between germline ends came to 19 bases. CDR3 length: 17 residues. Germline lookup yields CDR1 SNHLY and CDR2 FYNNEI. The CDR3 DNA sequence: TGTGCCAGCAATGAGAGGCAGGGGCTGAGCTCCTACAATGAGCAGTTCTTC. As protein: CASNERQGLSSYNEQFF.

The chain uses TRBV6-5 and TRBJ1-2; 8 bases are shared with TRBD1. The CDR3 is 13 amino acids. Germline CDR1 reads MNHEY; CDR2 reads SVGAGI. The ends lost 6 bases at V and 7 bases at J; junction bases unmatched: 7. In nucleotides, the CDR3 is TGTGCCAGCAGGGGCGGACAGGGCGGTGGCTACACCTTC. Its translation: CASRGGQGGGYTF.

This clone has a single count. V is TRBV5-4 and J is TRBJ2-2; 8 nucleotides align to TRBD1. V shed 3 bases and J 1 base; nucleotides not matched to a gene: 8. The CDR3 has 17 amino acids. CDR1 and CDR2 (germline): SGHNT, YYREEE (reference sequence). The DNA for the CDR3 is TGTGCCAGCAGCTCAATGACAGGGGCGATGAACACCGGGGAGCTGTTTTTT. Its protein is CASSSMTGAMNTGELFF.

The CDR3 coding sequence is TGTGCCAGCGGCGGACTAGCGGCCTACAATGAGCAGTTCTTC. This translates into CASGGLAAYNEQFF. This chain links TRBV9 with TRBJ2-1; 10 bases match TRBD2. Per germline, CDR1 SGDLS and CDR2 YYNGEE. The CDR3 spans 14 residues. The trim removed 7 bases at V and 2 bases at J, leaving 3 bases unmatched.

This chain uses TRBV6-5 with TRBJ2-1; TRBD2 is a possible D gene (5 bases). The V and J ends lost 2 bases and 5 bases respectively, with 13 bases between them. The CDR3 length is 15 residues. Germline values: CDR1 MNHEY, CDR2 SVGAGI. For the CDR3, the DNA is TGTGCCAGCAGTTACATGGGTTTGAGGGACAATGAGCAGTTCTTC. This codes for CASSYMGLRDNEQFF.

The J gene is TRBJ2-7, the V gene TRBV11-2; no definite D call. Germline CDR1 is SGHAT and CDR2 is FQNNGV. The CDR3 has 12 residues. With 5 bases removed from V and 5 bases from J, the gap between germline ends came to 10 bases. The CDR3 DNA follows: TGTGCCAGCAGCAGCTTAGATAACGAGCAGTACTTC. It yields the protein CASSSLDNEQYF.

J is TRBJ2-2 and V is TRBV9, with 8 nucleotides matching TRBD1. The CDR3 sequence is 16 residues long. Per germline, CDR1 SGDLS and CDR2 YYNGEE. The trim removed 3 bases at V and 1 base at J, leaving 5 bases unmatched. The CDR3 is CASSDPGQVNTGELFF. The DNA for the CDR3 is TGTGCCAGCAGCGACCCGGGACAGGTGAACACCGGGGAGCTGTTTTTT.

This clone is a singleton in its sample. The chain combines TRBV7-3 with TRBJ2-3; D uncertain. V lost 5 bases and J lost 4, with 10 bases in between. Germline values: CDR1 SGHTA, CDR2 FQGTGA. The CDR3 is made up of 13 amino acids. The DNA for the CDR3 is TGTGCCAGCAGCCCCGCCACAGCAGATACGCAGTATTTT. As protein: CASSPATADTQYF.

The rearrangement uses TRBV29-1 and TRBJ2-1, with D possibly being TRBD1 (5 bases). Trimming took off 1 base at V and 2 bases at J, with 12 bases between the two ends. CDR3 size: 15 residues. Per germline, CDR1 SQVTM and CDR2 ANQGSEA. The CDR3 DNA follows: TGCAGCGTTGAAGTAGATCAGGGCCCCTACAATGAGCAGTTCTTC. Translating it yields CSVEVDQGPYNEQFF.